This TCR beta chain was found in a study of chemoradiotherapy in HPV16-positive cancers (dated by TCRdb to about 2022). Background for the entire study: Candidate HPV-specific T-cell clones and common TCR motifs were defined by functional T-cell assays performed on cells from a couple of HPV16-positive patients. TCR repertoires from 86 patients with HPV-related cancers were then used to track the candidate HPV-specific TCRs and motifs. The study asked whether T-cell immunity to the HPV oncoproteins E6 and E7 changes during chemoradiotherapy and whether this immunity affects survival.

Repertoires were sampled repeatedly over the course of chemoradiotherapy so that clonal expansion in the tumor microenvironment could be followed. As regards this clone: The target of this receptor is not known. No base quality information exists; no much larger clone differs at one position.

What the work shows at the level of the full study, not this receptor alone: Expansion of candidate HPV-specific clones and E7-related TCR motifs was observed in the tumor microenvironment during treatment, whereas no such expansion was observed for non-HPV-specific T cells. In HPV16-positive patients, expansion of HPV-responsive T cells during chemoradiotherapy was found to be associated with improved recurrence-free survival. The functional definition of HPV-specific T cells was derived from only a couple of HPV16-positive patients, and the survival association was reported for HPV16-positive patients.

Library creation used the immunoSEQ multiplex PCR assay. TCRdb took this table from immuneACCESS and kept in-frame rearrangements with V and J called. Such tables lack part of the clones; where checked against another copy, unresolved V genes explain under half of the gap, and the rest is unexplained. Here the sample has over 15,000 clones; about four fifths occur a single time. Roughly 3.7% of the sample is held by the ten biggest clonotypes. V and J are truncated by 4 bases and 4 bases respectively, leaving an intervening sequence of 5 bases. As encoded in the germline V gene, CDR1 is MNHEY while CDR2 is SVGAGI. From cysteine to phenylalanine, the CDR3 is 13 amino acids long. Only CDR3 DNA is held: 39 bases, read in frame from base 1.

Recombination connected TRBV6-5 to TRBJ1-6, with the D gene not clear enough to name. Sequencing was performed on blood, taken from a patient who underwent chemoradiotherapy. The source is a human donor with HPV-associated anogenital cancer. Here the CDR3 is given as CASSSVYNSPLHF. The DNA sequence follows: TGTGCCAGCAGTTCTGTGTATAATTCACCCCTCCACTTT.